A single sample gave rise to the 25 T cell receptor beta chains below, sequenced in a study of T-cell reconstitution after alpha-beta-depleted transplantation in children. The authors prepared the TCRbeta library with unique molecular identifiers. MiXCR, run by TCRdb on the PCR reads, gives a single entry per CDR3 protein. The table records 500,000 to 650,000 distinct CDR3 sequences, roughly 13% of them present only once. Sequences were derived from PBMCs, mostly from graft donor cells, sampled 360 days after TCRalphabeta/CD19-depleted stem cell transplant. Every receptor here comes from a male patient younger than 18 who had a stem cell transplant for acute myeloid leukemia, so the T cells may come from the graft donor.

The chain uses TRBV20-1 and TRBJ2-2; the match to TRBD2 covers 8 bases. Germline CDR1 reads DFQATT; CDR2 reads SNEGSKA (reference sequence). CDR3 length equals 16 residues. V lost 3 bases, J lost 5 bases, and 11 bases stayed unmatched. CDR3 protein: CSASAVAGGGTGELFF. Written as DNA, the CDR3 is TGCAGTGCTAGCGCCGTGGCGGGGGGTGGTACCGGGGAGCTGTTTTTT.

This clonotype was seen only a few times. CDR3 sequence: CSARVLAVYNEQFF. The CDR3, as DNA: TGCAGTGCTAGAGTACTAGCGGTCTACAATGAGCAGTTCTTC. V is TRBV20-1 and J is TRBJ2-1; 8 bases are shared with TRBD2. J was trimmed by 3 bases and V by 1 base; bases with no gene match: 2. There are 14 residues in the CDR3. CDR1 is DFQATT, CDR2 SNEGSKA, per germline (reference sequence).

This chain links TRBV9 with TRBJ2-1, with D perhaps TRBD2 (5 bases). The CDR3 contains 14 residues. V lost 0 bases and J lost 6, with 10 bases in between. Germline loops: CDR1 SGDLS, CDR2 YYNGEE. CDR3 nucleotides: TGTGCCAGCAGCGTAGGCGGGTCGGGCAATGAGCAGTTCTTC. This encodes CASSVGGSGNEQFF. The entire variable domain, with the rest obtained from reference TRBV9 and TRBJ2-1, is as follows: DSGVTQTPKHLITATGQRVTLRCSPRSGDLSVYWYQQSLDQGLQFLIQYYNGEERAKGNILERFSAQQFPDLHSELNLSSLELGDSALYFCASSVGGSGNEQFFGPGTRLTVL.

There are many counts of this clonotype. The chain uses TRBV29-1 and TRBJ1-2; possible D gene TRBD1, 5 bases. Germline lookup yields CDR1 SQVTM and CDR2 ANQGSEA. This CDR3 has 13 residues. V was pared by 2 bases and J by 8 bases, with 15 bases between. The CDR3 nucleotides read TGCAGCGTTGAAAGAGGGACCAATAGCGGCTACACCTTC. Translated: CSVERGTNSGYTF.

The chain uses TRBV25-1 and TRBJ2-5; no reliable D call. Trimming removed 5 bases at V and 7 bases at J, with 11 bases between. The CDR3 is made up of 12 amino acids. Germline CDR1 and CDR2: MGHDK and SYGVNS. The DNA of the CDR3 is TGTGCCAGCAGTTCCTACCCGGGGACCCAGTACTTC. Translated, it gives CASSSYPGTQYF.

This clonotype was counted a few times. The chain couples TRBV6-1 to TRBJ2-7; D is perhaps TRBD2 (6 bases). Germline V lookup: CDR1 MNHNS, CDR2 SASEGT. The V end lost 5 bases, the J end lost 7 bases, and 24 bases lay between the germline ends. The CDR3 runs to 16 residues. The CDR3 region is CASSLHRTYRGGEQYF. CDR3 sequence (DNA): TGTGCCAGCAGTCTCCACCGGACGTATCGTGGGGGGGAGCAGTACTTC.

The rearrangement links TRBV7-6 to TRBJ2-2; no reliable D call. This CDR3 has 17 residues. Trimming stripped 0 bases from V and 1 base from J, with 12 bases between. Germline CDR1 reads SGHVS; CDR2 reads FNYEAQ. CDR3 DNA: TGTGCCAGCAGCTTAGCACGTCCGGCCATGAACACCGGGGAGCTGTTTTTT. This sequence encodes CASSLARPAMNTGELFF.

This rearrangement joins TRBV28 to TRBJ2-7; D unresolved. The CDR3 is made up of 12 amino acids. Germline V gives CDR1 MDHEN, CDR2 SYDVKM. Trimming took 7 bases from V and 2 from J, leaving 9 bases between them. The CDR3 sequence: CASNLRAYEQYF. In DNA form, the CDR3 reads TGTGCCAGCAACCTGCGAGCCTACGAGCAGTACTTC.

This clonotype has more than one count but fewer than ten. This chain links TRBV5-1 with TRBJ2-1; tentative D call: TRBD1 (6 bases). The CDR3 extends over 17 amino acids. With 0 bases removed from V and 4 bases from J, the gap between germline ends came to 17 bases. Germline V lookup: CDR1 SGHRS, CDR2 YFSETQ. Here the CDR3 reads CASSLVRQGYPYNEQFF. The DNA of the CDR3 is TGCGCCAGCAGCTTGGTGAGGCAGGGGTACCCTTACAATGAGCAGTTCTTC.

This clonotype has more than one count but fewer than ten. This chain links TRBV29-1 with TRBJ1-2; no clear D. V lost 2 bases to trimming and J lost 6 bases, with 16 bases between them. Germline V lookup: CDR1 SQVTM, CDR2 ANQGSEA. The CDR3 runs to 14 residues. In DNA form, the CDR3 reads TGCAGCGTTGAAATTCCGGAAACAGCAGATGGCTACACCTTC. It yields the protein CSVEIPETADGYTF.

V gene TRBV5-1 combines with J gene TRBJ2-7; possible D gene TRBD2, 6 bases. CDR3 length: 16 amino acids. The germline V gene encodes CDR1 SGHRS and CDR2 YFSETQ. V was trimmed by 4 bases and J by 3 bases, leaving 20 bases between them. CDR3 region: CASSATGTPHLYEQYF. As DNA, the CDR3 is TGCGCCAGCAGCGCAACCGGGACTCCACACCTCTACGAGCAGTACTTC.

This clonotype was detected only a few times. The gene calls are TRBV12-5 and TRBJ2-3; 8 bases are shared with TRBD1. The CDR3 is 17 residues long. Germline CDR1 LGHNT, CDR2 FRNRAP. Trimming cost V 1 base and J 1 base; bases outside gene matches: 7. The CDR3 region has the DNA TGTGCTAGTGGTTTGGACTACGGGACAGGCGGCACAGATACGCAGTATTTT. Protein: CASGLDYGTGGTDTQYF.

This clonotype came up a few times. The chain employs TRBV29-1 and TRBJ1-2; a possible D gene is TRBD1 (5 bases). The V and J ends lost 7 bases and 3 bases respectively, with 9 bases between them. Germline V lookup: CDR1 SQVTM, CDR2 ANQGSEA. The CDR3 is made up of 11 amino acids. This CDR3 reads CSAGADYGYTF. CDR3 coding DNA: TGCAGCGCCGGGGCAGACTATGGCTACACCTTC.

This clonotype was counted ten times or more. The rearrangement joins TRBV5-1 to TRBJ2-7, with D maybe TRBD1 (5 bases). V shed 4 bases and J shed 1 base, with 12 bases lying between them. CDR1 and CDR2 (germline): SGHRS, YFSETQ. This CDR3 has 14 amino acids. CDR3 in DNA: TGCGCCAGCAGCCAGGACACTCCTTCCTACGAGCAGTACTTC. Amino acid sequence: CASSQDTPSYEQYF.

The rearrangement joins TRBV15 to TRBJ2-7; tentative D call: TRBD1 (5 bases). Germline assignment: CDR1 LNHNV and CDR2 YYDKDF (reference sequence). This CDR3 has 13 residues. Trimming took off 5 bases at V and 7 bases at J, with 15 bases between the two ends. The CDR3 spells CATSDRAQGEQYF. The CDR3 bases are TGTGCCACCAGCGACCGGGCCCAGGGTGAGCAGTACTTC.

This clonotype showed up just a few times. The gene calls are TRBV11-2 and TRBJ2-5; D may be TRBD1 (5 bases). The CDR3 has 15 residues. Germline V gene lookup returns CDR1 SGHAT and CDR2 FQNNGV. The ends were cut back, 2 bases at V and 4 bases at J, with 14 bases in the middle. The CDR3 spells CASSLFTGQGETQYF. The CDR3 DNA reads TGTGCCAGCAGCTTATTTACAGGCCAAGGAGAGACCCAGTACTTC. Complete variable domain (other parts from reference TRBV11-2 and TRBJ2-5): EAGVAQSPRYKIIEKRQSVAFWCNPISGHATLYWYQQILGQGPKLLIQFQNNGVVDDSQLPKDRFSAERLKGVDSTLKIQPAKLEDSAVYLCASSLFTGQGETQYFGPGTRLLVL.

This clonotype was recorded at least ten times. J is TRBJ2-5 and V is TRBV20-1, with TRBD2 matching over 9 bases. V gave up 0 bases and J gave up 3 bases; unmatched junction bases: 5. The CDR3 consists of 15 residues. Germline values: CDR1 DFQATT, CDR2 SNEGSKA (reference sequence). The CDR3 DNA is TGCAGTGCTAGAGATCGGATAGCGGGAGAAGAGACCCAGTACTTC. Its protein product is CSARDRIAGEETQYF.

Points on this clonotype: A junction end diverges from the germline sequence, so it may reflect a read error. The chain couples TRBV28 to TRBJ2-7; 8 nucleotides align to TRBD1. The CDR3 has 11 residues. Per the germline V gene, CDR1 is MDHEN and CDR2 is SYDVKM. DNA for the CDR3: TGTGCCAGCAGTTTTAGGACAGGGTATGGATTC. It specifies CASSFRTGYGF.

V is TRBV12-3 or TRBV12-4 and J is TRBJ1-6; TRBD1 is a possible D gene (5 bases). The germline V and J ends were trimmed by 6 bases and 4 bases, with 16 bases remaining between them. The length of the CDR3 is 16 residues. Here the CDR3 DNA reads TGTGCCAGCAGACTCGACTCAGGGAGGTATAATTCACCCCTCCACTTT. Translated, it gives CASRLDSGRYNSPLHF.

This clonotype occurred a few times. V and J are TRBV28 and TRBJ2-3; 8 nucleotides agree with TRBD2. The CDR3 sequence is 15 residues long. J gave up 6 bases and V 3 bases, and 8 bases lay outside the gene matches. Germline V gene data show CDR1 as MDHEN and CDR2 as SYDVKM. CDR3 nucleotide sequence: TGTGCCAGCAGTTTGCGGGAGGCACCCCGGGATACGCAGTATTTT. Residues: CASSLREAPRDTQYF.

This clonotype showed up just a few times. The CDR3 region is CASSQSGYEQYF. CDR3 nucleotide sequence: TGTGCCAGCAGCCAATCGGGGTACGAGCAGTACTTC. J is TRBJ2-7 and V is TRBV4-2; D is possibly TRBD2 (5 bases). Trimming took off 2 bases at V and 4 bases at J, with 6 bases between the two ends. Germline CDR1 is LGHNA and CDR2 is YNFKEQ. CDR3 length: 12 amino acids.

This clonotype was observed many times. This chain connects TRBV6-5 to TRBJ2-3, with D unclear. CDR3 size: 14 residues. Germline CDR1 and CDR2: MNHEY and SVGAGI. Trimming pared 6 bases from V and 6 bases from J, leaving 16 bases between. The CDR3 protein is CASSPGPIPDTQYF. CDR3 DNA sequence: TGTGCCAGCAGCCCCGGACCGATTCCGGATACGCAGTATTTT.

The J gene is TRBJ2-2, the V gene TRBV6-2 or TRBV6-3; D unresolved. The ends were cut back, 0 bases at V and 4 bases at J, with 12 bases in the middle. The germline V gene encodes CDR1 MNHEY and CDR2 SVGEGT. The CDR3 covers 16 residues. In DNA, the CDR3 is TGTGCCAGCAGTTACTCTTCAAGCCCCATCACCGGGGAGCTGTTTTTT. Translation: CASSYSSSPITGELFF.

The chain joins TRBV27 to TRBJ2-7; tentative D call: TRBD1 (5 bases). Germline V CDR1 and CDR2: MNHEY, SMNVEV (reference sequence). V was clipped by 8 bases and J by 2 bases, with 13 bases between them. The CDR3 loop spans 13 amino acids. The DNA for the CDR3 is TGTGCCAGCGCATGGACATTTACCTACGAGCAGTACTTC. As protein: CASAWTFTYEQYF.

This clonotype was counted many times. The V call is TRBV27, the J call TRBJ2-1; 8 bases match TRBD2. In germline, CDR1 is MNHEY, CDR2 SMNVEV (reference sequence). This CDR3 comprises 15 residues. With 6 bases clipped from V and 5 bases from J, the junction kept 9 bases outside the gene matches. CDR3 region: CASRHRLAIHNEQFF. DNA for the CDR3: TGTGCCAGCAGGCATCGACTAGCGATACACAATGAGCAGTTCTTC.